One and the same sample provided the 7 T cell receptor beta chains below, sequenced in a study of cytomegalovirus exposure and HLA in healthy donors. The PCR used 60 Vbeta and 13 Jbeta primers. Assay: immunoSEQ multiplex PCR; the TCRdb copy retains only in-frame clones and omits some. The sample lists 150,000 to 170,000 clones, over 70% seen once, with 2.1% in the top ten. The sequencing sample was made of PBMCs. Receptor source: a man aged 25-45 years in good health and CMV-seronegative.

The CDR3 protein is CASSKYFRGTGVSPLHF. The DNA of the CDR3 is TGTGCCAGCAGCAAGTACTTTCGGGGGACAGGGGTTTCACCCCTCCACTTT. The chain combines TRBV27 with TRBJ1-6, with 10 bases fitting TRBD1. V trimming: 6 bases; J trimming: 9 bases; junction bases outside the gene matches: 14. Germline assignment: CDR1 MNHEY and CDR2 SMNVEV (reference sequence). CDR3 length: 17 amino acids.

This clone has a single count. The chain has TRBV27 and TRBJ1-1; the D gene is possibly TRBD1 (5 bases). CDR1 MNHEY and CDR2 SMNVEV come from the germline V gene (reference sequence). V shed 7 bases and J shed 4 bases, with 19 bases lying between them. This CDR3 is built from 15 residues. CDR3 region: CASTPSGGRGTEAFF. CDR3 in DNA: TGTGCCAGCACCCCATCGGGGGGGAGAGGCACTGAAGCTTTCTTT.

The V gene is TRBV10-3, the J gene TRBJ2-2, with a tentative D call TRBD2 (5 bases). The germline V and J ends were trimmed by 8 bases and 0 bases, with 7 bases remaining between them. Per germline, CDR1 ENHRY and CDR2 SYGVKD. The CDR3 loop spans 13 amino acids. CDR3 nucleotide sequence: TGTGCCATCGAGGGAGCGAACACCGGGGAGCTGTTTTTT. This encodes CAIEGANTGELFF.

The J gene is TRBJ1-2, the V gene TRBV27, with TRBD1 matching over 7 bases. The germline V gene encodes CDR1 MNHEY and CDR2 SMNVEV (reference sequence). V dropped 1 base and J dropped 4; count of bases not matched to a gene: 6. CDR3 size: 15 residues. This CDR3 is CASSLLAGGLYGYTF. Here the CDR3 DNA reads TGTGCCAGCAGTTTATTGGCAGGGGGACTCTATGGCTACACCTTC.

The V gene is TRBV28, the J gene TRBJ2-5; D is possibly TRBD1 (5 bases). There are 14 residues in the CDR3. Per germline, CDR1 MDHEN and CDR2 SYDVKM. Trimming stripped 8 bases from V and 0 bases from J, with 13 bases between. The CDR3 region is CASLRDRYQETQYF. CDR3 DNA sequence: TGTGCCAGCCTCCGCGACAGATACCAAGAGACCCAGTACTTC.

The chain has TRBV6-5 and TRBJ1-1; TRBD1 agrees at 7 bases. CDR3 size: 14 residues. Unmatched junction bases numbered 7, after V lost 5 bases and J lost 4 bases. Germline CDR1 and CDR2: MNHEY and SVGAGI. The CDR3 spells CASSPGTVATEAFF. The CDR3 DNA reads as TGTGCCAGCAGTCCCGGGACAGTCGCCACTGAAGCTTTCTTT.

This clone was seen more than once but under ten times. The chain employs TRBV5-1 and TRBJ2-7; 9 nucleotides align to TRBD1. V dropped 4 bases and J dropped 6; count of bases not matched to a gene: 14. This CDR3 comprises 16 residues. Per the germline V gene, CDR1 is SGHRS and CDR2 is YFSETQ. The CDR3 reads CASSDRTGEDPLEQYF. For the CDR3, the DNA is TGCGCCAGCAGCGACCGGACAGGGGAAGACCCACTCGAGCAGTACTTC.